The 9 T cell receptor beta chains below all came from one sample that was sequenced in a study of regulatory T cells in long-lasting Graves disease. The time point denotes: persistent/refractory GD, antithyroid drugs over 5 years with positive TRAb. Construction of the TCR library relied on RNA isolated from PBMCs. iRepertoire HTBI primers and Arm-PCR of CDR3 regions built TCR beta libraries. TCRdb re-called the multiplex PCR reads through MiXCR, storing one row per CDR3 protein. The sample includes approximately 290,000 distinct CDR3 sequences, 22% of them seen just once. Here the sequenced sample was peripheral blood mononuclear cells (PBMCs), taken when the disease was refractory, from a patient treated with antithyroid drugs. The source is a female donor with Graves disease.

This clonotype was seen a handful of times. This sequence joins TRBV6-5 and TRBJ2-5, with 13 nucleotides matching TRBD2. V trimming: 0 bases; J trimming: 2 bases; junction bases outside the gene matches: 9. The germline CDR1 and CDR2 sequences are MNHEY and SVGAGI. CDR3 length: 19 amino acids. Here the CDR3 DNA reads TGTGCCAGCAGTTACTCGAGGACTAGCGGGAGAGCGGGACAAGAGACCCAGTACTTC. Translated, it gives CASSYSRTSGRAGQETQYF.

There are a few counts of this clonotype. The chain joins TRBV28 to TRBJ2-7; 7 nucleotides agree with TRBD1. Germline CDR1 MDHEN, CDR2 SYDVKM. The CDR3 is made up of 14 amino acids. Germline trimming cut 5 bases from V and 2 bases from J; bases unmatched to any gene: 6. Written as DNA, the CDR3 is TGTGCCAGCAGTCACGGGGACAGAACCTACGAGCAGTACTTC. The encoded protein is CASSHGDRTYEQYF. Full variable domain (outside the CDR3, taken from reference TRBV28 and TRBJ2-7): DVKVTQSSRYLVKRTGEKVFLECVQDMDHENMFWYRQDPGLGLRLIYFSYDVKMKEKGDIPEGYSVSREKKERFSLILESASTNQTSMYLCASSHGDRTYEQYFGPGTRLTVT.

V and J are TRBV20-1 and TRBJ2-1; TRBD2 matches 12 bases. Trimming cost V 4 bases and J 2 bases; bases outside gene matches: 6. CDR3 length equals 16 residues. Germline CDR1 and CDR2: DFQATT and SNEGSKA (reference sequence). The CDR3 coding sequence is TGCAGTGCTACTTCGACTAGCGGGAGTACCTACAATGAGCAGTTCTTC. It codes for CSATSTSGSTYNEQFF.

This clonotype was counted a few times. V is TRBV3-1 and J is TRBJ1-2; maybe TRBD1 (6 bases). CDR1 is LGHDT, CDR2 YNNKEL, per germline (reference sequence). This CDR3 is built from 17 residues. V was trimmed by 0 bases and J by 5 bases, leaving 19 bases between them. The DNA for the CDR3 is TGTGCCAGCAGCCAAGAAATAGCGGGGGGCCGTTATTATGGCTACACCTTC. Amino acids: CASSQEIAGGRYYGYTF.

This clonotype was observed a handful of times. The chain is built from TRBV2 and TRBJ2-3; TRBD1 matches 10 bases. The germline gives CDR1 SNHLY, CDR2 FYNNEI. The ends lost 5 bases at V and 5 bases at J; junction bases unmatched: 4. This CDR3 has 14 amino acids. CDR3 in DNA: TGTGCCAGCAGTCGGGACAGGGGAAGAGATACGCAGTATTTT. Amino acid sequence: CASSRDRGRDTQYF.

This clonotype was detected only a few times. The CDR3 nucleotides read TGCGCCAGCAGCTTGGATAATGGGAACACTGAAGCTTTCTTT. This gives the protein CASSLDNGNTEAFF. V and J are TRBV5-1 and TRBJ1-1; D is ambiguous. In germline, CDR1 is SGHRS, CDR2 YFSETQ. The CDR3 length is 14 residues. V lost 0 bases and J 1 base, leaving 7 bases between the germline ends.

This clonotype was detected ten times or more. The chain employs TRBV7-2 and TRBJ1-1; possible D gene TRBD1, 5 bases. The V and J ends lost 3 bases and 4 bases respectively, with 12 bases between them. The CDR3 spans 14 residues. Germline lookup yields CDR1 SGHTA and CDR2 FQGNSA. CDR3 DNA sequence: TGTGCCAGCAGCTTGACAGTATATCCCACTGAAGCTTTCTTT. Translation: CASSLTVYPTEAFF.

Concerning this clonotype itself: A clone one base away is much larger, so this may be a read error. The J gene is TRBJ2-2, the V gene TRBV12-3 or TRBV12-4, with unresolved D. This CDR3 has 14 residues. CDR3 sequence: CAGRESGWTGELFF. CDR3 nucleotides: TGTGCCGGCAGAGAGTCCGGGTGGACCGGGGAGCTGTTTTTT.

The J gene is TRBJ1-2, the V gene TRBV28, with D unclear. CDR3 length: 13 amino acids. V dropped 5 bases and J dropped 8 bases, with 15 bases sitting between them. Germline loops: CDR1 MDHEN, CDR2 SYDVKM. The CDR3 sequence is CASSPGGGLGYTF. The CDR3 region has the DNA TGTGCCAGCAGTCCGGGTGGAGGCTTGGGCTACACCTTC.